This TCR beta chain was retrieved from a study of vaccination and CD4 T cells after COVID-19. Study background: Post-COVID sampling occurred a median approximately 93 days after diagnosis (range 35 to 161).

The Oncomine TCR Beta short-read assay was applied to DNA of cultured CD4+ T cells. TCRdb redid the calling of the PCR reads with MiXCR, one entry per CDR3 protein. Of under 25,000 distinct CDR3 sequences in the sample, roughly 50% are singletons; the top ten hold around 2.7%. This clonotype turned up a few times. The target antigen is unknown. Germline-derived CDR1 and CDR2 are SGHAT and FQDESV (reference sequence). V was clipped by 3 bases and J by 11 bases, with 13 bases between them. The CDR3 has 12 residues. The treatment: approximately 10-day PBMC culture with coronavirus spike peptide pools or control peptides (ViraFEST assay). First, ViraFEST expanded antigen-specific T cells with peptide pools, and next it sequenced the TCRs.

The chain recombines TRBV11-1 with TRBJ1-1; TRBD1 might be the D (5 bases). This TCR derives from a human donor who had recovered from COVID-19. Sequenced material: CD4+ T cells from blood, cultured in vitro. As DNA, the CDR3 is TGTGCCAGCAGCTTCAGGGCACAGGTGGCTTTCTTT. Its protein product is CASSFRAQVAFF. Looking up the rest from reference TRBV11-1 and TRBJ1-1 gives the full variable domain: EAEVAQSPRYKITEKSQAVAFWCDPISGHATLYWYRQILGQGPELLVQFQDESVVDDSQLPKDRFSAERLKGVDSTLKIQPAELGDSAMYLCASSFRAQVAFFGQGTRLTVV.